This T cell receptor beta chain stems from a study of cytomegalovirus exposure and HLA in healthy donors. Turning to the study itself: An early release of data contained about 85 million unique TCRs, which came from HLA-typed donors.

Whole-study findings and limits: It was reported in a later analysis that an Asian-associated ancestry cluster showed fewer N-insertions than the approximately 700-donor mean. Earlier analysis looked at TCR beta V segments, and most were productive about 87% or about 30% of the time.

The germline V and J ends were trimmed by 3 bases and 3 bases, with 17 bases remaining between them. CDR3 length: 16 residues. In germline, CDR1 is SGHNT, CDR2 YYREEE (reference sequence). Primers included in the PCR were 60 Vbeta and 13 Jbeta primers. TCRdb keeps only in-frame clones here, not all; method: immunoSEQ multiplex PCR. The data contain about 200,000 clones, around 88% of them singletons. Details on this clone: Its antigen is currently unknown.

This sequence was found in a woman in her 30s in good health and CMV-seronegative. This sequence joins TRBV5-4 and TRBJ2-3; D is perhaps TRBD2 (6 bases). Sequencing was done on a sample of PBMCs. CDR3: CASSSGGDGRTDTQYF. In nucleotides, the CDR3 is TGTGCCAGCAGCTCAGGAGGGGATGGTCGGACAGATACGCAGTATTTT.